This T cell receptor beta chain came from a study of blood T cell repertoires in COVID-19. This CDR3 region has 13 residues. After removal of 6 bases from V and 10 bases from J, the junction contained 8 bases not matched to a gene. The germline CDR1 and CDR2 sequences are SNHLY and FYNNEI. Under the authors' procedure: Using reference gene primer amplification, nucleated cell counts were estimated. Here immunoSEQ multiplex PCR was the method, and the copy in TCRdb shows in-frame clones only, minus some. Clone size and the V and J calls come from that table; the DNA yielded D and trimming. Of approximately 250,000 clones detected, roughly 85% appear once; the ten largest clones hold around 0.96%.

What was sequenced was peripheral blood. This clonotype was obtained from a man in his forties with acute or convalescent COVID-19. This rearrangement joins TRBV2 to TRBJ2-1; the match to TRBD1 covers 8 bases. The CDR3: CASRRTGTDEQFF. In DNA, the CDR3 is TGTGCCAGCAGGAGGACAGGGACTGACGAGCAGTTCTTC.